The entry below describes one TCR beta chain. Germline V gene data show CDR1 as MGHRA and CDR2 as YSYEKL. CDR3 length: 16 amino acids. The V and J ends lost 0 bases and 0 bases respectively, with 9 bases between them. Random hexamers primed reverse transcription of about 0.45 to 1 ug RNA. TCRdb reprocessed the immunoSEQ multiplex PCR reads with MiXCR, giving one entry per CDR3 protein. The data contain 400,000 to 550,000 distinct CDR3 sequences, 85% of them singletons. The record originates from a study of CD8 T cells in Susac syndrome. The sequence came from a human donor with multiple sclerosis. The chain joins TRBV4-1 to TRBJ1-3, with no clear D. Sequences were obtained from CD8+ T cells from PBMCs. CDR3 region: CASSQDNSISGNTIYF. The DNA for the CDR3 is TGCGCCAGCAGCCAAGATAACTCAATCTCTGGAAACACCATATATTTT.